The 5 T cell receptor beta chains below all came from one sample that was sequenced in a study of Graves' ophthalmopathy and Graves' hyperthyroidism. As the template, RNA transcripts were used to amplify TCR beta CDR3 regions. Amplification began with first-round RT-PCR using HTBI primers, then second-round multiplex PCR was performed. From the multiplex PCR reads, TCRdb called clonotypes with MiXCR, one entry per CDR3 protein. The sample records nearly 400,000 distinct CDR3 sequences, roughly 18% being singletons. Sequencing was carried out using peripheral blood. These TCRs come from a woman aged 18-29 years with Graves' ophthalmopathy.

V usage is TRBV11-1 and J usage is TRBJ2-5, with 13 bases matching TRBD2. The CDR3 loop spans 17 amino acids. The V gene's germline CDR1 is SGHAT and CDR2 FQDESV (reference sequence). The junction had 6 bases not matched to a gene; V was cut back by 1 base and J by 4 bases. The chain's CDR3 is CASSLEPGLAGRETQYF. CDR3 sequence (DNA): TGTGCCAGCAGCTTAGAACCGGGACTAGCGGGGAGAGAGACCCAGTACTTC. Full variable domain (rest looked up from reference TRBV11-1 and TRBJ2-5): EAEVAQSPRYKITEKSQAVAFWCDPISGHATLYWYRQILGQGPELLVQFQDESVVDDSQLPKDRFSAERLKGVDSTLKIQPAELGDSAMYLCASSLEPGLAGRETQYFGPGTRLLVL.

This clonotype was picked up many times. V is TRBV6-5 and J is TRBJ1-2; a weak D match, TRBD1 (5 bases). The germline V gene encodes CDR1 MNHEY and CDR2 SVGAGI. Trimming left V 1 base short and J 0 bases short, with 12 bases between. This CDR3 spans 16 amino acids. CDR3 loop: CASSYLGRGANYGYTF. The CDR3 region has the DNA TGTGCCAGCAGTTACTTGGGAAGGGGAGCTAACTATGGCTACACCTTC.

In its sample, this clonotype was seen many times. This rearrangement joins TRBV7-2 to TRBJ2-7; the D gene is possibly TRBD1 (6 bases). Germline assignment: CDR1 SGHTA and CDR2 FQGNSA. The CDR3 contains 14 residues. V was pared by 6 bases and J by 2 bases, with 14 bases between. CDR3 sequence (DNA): TGTGCCAGCAGTTTCGCCGGGACAACCTACGAGCAGTACTTC. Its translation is CASSFAGTTYEQYF.

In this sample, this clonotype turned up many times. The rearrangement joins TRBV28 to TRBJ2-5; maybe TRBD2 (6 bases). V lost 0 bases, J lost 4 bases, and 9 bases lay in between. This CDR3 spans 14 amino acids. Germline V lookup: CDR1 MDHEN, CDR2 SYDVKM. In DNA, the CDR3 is TGTGCCAGCAGTTTATGGGGGGGTGGAGAGACCCAGTACTTC. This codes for CASSLWGGGETQYF.

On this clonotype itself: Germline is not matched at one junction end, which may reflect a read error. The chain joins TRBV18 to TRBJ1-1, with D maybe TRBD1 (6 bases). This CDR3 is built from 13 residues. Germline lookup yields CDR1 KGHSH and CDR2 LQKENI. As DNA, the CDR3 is TGTGTCAGCTCGTTGGGACAGAACACTGAAGCTTTCTTT. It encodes CVSSLGQNTEAFF.